Listed below are T cell receptor beta chains from one sample, sequenced in a study of blood T cell repertoires in COVID-19. Here immunoSEQ multiplex PCR was the method, and the copy in TCRdb shows in-frame clones only, minus some. This sample has approximately 84,000 clones, with more than 80% found just once. The sequenced sample consisted of peripheral blood. All receptors come from a woman at least 80 years old with acute or convalescent COVID-19. The CDR3 runs from the conserved cysteine through the conserved F or W. The D gene is left open where the match is weak. Clone sizes are given selectively: once, few, many, or a class where the clone is expanded.

j_call	v_call	d_call	clone_size	cdr3_aa	cdr3_nt
TRBJ2-1	TRBV7-3	-	-	CASSLGHGTYNEQFF	TGTGCCAGCAGCCTCGGACATGGCACCTACAATGAGCAGTTCTTC
TRBJ2-5	TRBV10-2	-	few	CASRNGQYRAQETQYF	TGCGCCAGCAGGAACGGGCAATACAGGGCCCAAGAGACCCAGTACTTC
TRBJ2-3	TRBV29-1	TRBD1	few	CSVDPGGLADTQYF	TGCAGCGTTGACCCAGGGGGTCTCGCAGATACGCAGTATTTT
TRBJ2-7	TRBV11-2	TRBD2	-	CASSSTSGEQYF	TGTGCCAGCAGTTCGACTAGCGGGGAGCAGTACTTC
TRBJ1-1	TRBV28	-	-	CASSAMGEGNTEAFF	TGTGCCAGCAGCGCCATGGGGGAGGGGAACACTGAAGCTTTCTTT
TRBJ1-4	TRBV7-9	TRBD1	-	CASSPGTGDEKLFF	TGTGCCAGCAGCCCCGGGACAGGGGATGAAAAACTGTTTTTT
TRBJ1-4	TRBV3-1/TRBV3-2	-	-	CASSQGNLDRLRNEKLFF	TGTGCCAGCAGCCAAGGTAATCTAGACAGGCTACGAAATGAAAAACTGTTTTTT
TRBJ1-3	TRBV6-6	-	-	CASSRDWNTIYF	TGTGCCAGCAGTCGGGACTGGAACACCATATATTTT
TRBJ2-7	TRBV28	-	-	CASSLPMLPVEQYF	TGTGCCAGCAGTTTGCCTATGCTCCCGGTCGAGCAGTACTTC
TRBJ2-2	TRBV18	-	-	CASSPLALNTGELFF	TGTGCCAGCTCACCATTGGCCTTGAACACCGGGGAGCTGTTTTTT
TRBJ2-7	TRBV5-6	-	-	CASSSEARRGPEQYF	TGTGCCAGCAGCTCCGAAGCCCGGAGAGGCCCCGAGCAGTACTTC
TRBJ1-5	TRBV11-3	-	-	CASSLDPEGYSNQPQHF	TGTGCCAGCAGCTTAGATCCCGAGGGTTATAGCAATCAGCCCCAGCATTTT
TRBJ1-2	TRBV5-4	-	-	CASSVDRNYGYTF	TGTGCCAGCAGCGTTGACAGGAACTATGGCTACACCTTC
TRBJ2-5	TRBV6-2/TRBV6-3	-	-	CASSYGTDSKETQYF	TGTGCCAGCAGTTACGGTACAGATTCTAAAGAGACCCAGTACTTC
TRBJ2-3	TRBV14	-	-	CASSQLSGGTDTQYF	TGTGCCAGCAGCCAGCTCTCGGGTGGCACAGATACGCAGTATTTT
TRBJ2-7	TRBV14	-	-	CASSHTYEQYF	TGTGCCAGCAGCCATACTTACGAGCAGTACTTC
TRBJ1-6	TRBV23-1	-	-	CASSQYSGGRVNSPLHF	TGCGCCAGCAGTCAATATTCCGGGGGGCGGGTAAATTCACCCCTCCACTTT
TRBJ1-2	TRBV9	-	-	CASSVDGMGGYGYTF	TGTGCCAGCAGCGTAGATGGGATGGGAGGTTATGGCTACACCTTC
TRBJ1-5	TRBV4-1	TRBD1	-	CASSQGQGRDQPQHF	TGCGCCAGCAGCCAGGGACAGGGGAGGGATCAGCCCCAGCATTTT
TRBJ2-7	TRBV28	TRBD2	-	CASRATVTSDPYEQYF	TGTGCCAGCAGGGCCACAGTTACTAGCGACCCCTACGAGCAGTACTTC
TRBJ2-7	TRBV21-1	-	-	CASSKAGAWRERRYEQYF	TGTGCCAGCAGCAAAGCGGGGGCCTGGCGGGAGCGTCGGTACGAGCAGTACTTC
TRBJ1-1	TRBV7-2	TRBD1	-	CASSLGQGTEAFF	TGTGCCAGCAGCTTAGGACAGGGTACTGAAGCTTTCTTT
TRBJ2-1	TRBV4-3	-	-	CASSQERAHQGGNEQFF	TGCGCCAGCAGCCAAGAAAGGGCGCACCAAGGAGGCAATGAGCAGTTCTTC
TRBJ2-1	TRBV12-2	-	-	CASRLLAHAGQQFF	TGTGCAAGTCGCTTACTAGCGCATGCCGGTCAGCAGTTCTTC
TRBJ2-7	TRBV19	TRBD1	-	CASSTRGRNEQYF	TGTGCCAGTAGTACCAGGGGGCGGAACGAGCAGTACTTC
TRBJ1-1	TRBV11-3	-	-	CASSFQNTEAFF	TGTGCCAGCAGCTTCCAGAACACTGAAGCTTTCTTT
TRBJ2-3	TRBV7-9	-	-	CASSSSRGDTQYF	TGTGCCAGCAGCTCATCCAGGGGAGATACGCAGTATTTT
TRBJ2-7	TRBV28	TRBD1	-	CASSIISQGALNEQYF	TGTGCCAGCAGCATCATAAGTCAGGGGGCATTAAACGAGCAGTACTTC
TRBJ2-7	TRBV19	TRBD2	-	CASSVRLAGIYEQYF	TGTGCCAGTAGTGTGCGACTAGCGGGCATTTACGAGCAGTACTTC
TRBJ2-2	TRBV23-1	-	-	CASSQSSELDSGELFF	TGCGCCAGCAGTCAATCGTCGGAGCTTGACTCCGGGGAGCTGTTTTTT
TRBJ2-7	TRBV19	TRBD2	once	CASSMSLAGFYEQYF	TGTGCCAGTAGTATGAGTCTAGCGGGGTTCTACGAGCAGTACTTC
TRBJ2-3	TRBV10-1	TRBD2	-	CASSEGRTSGRRVTDTQYF	TGCGCCAGCAGTGAAGGAAGGACTAGCGGGAGACGAGTGACAGATACGCAGTATTTT
TRBJ2-5	TRBV29-1	TRBD2	-	CSVVAGQETQYF	TGCAGCGTTGTAGCGGGACAAGAGACCCAGTACTTC
TRBJ1-6	TRBV10-1	-	once	CASSPRRDNSPLHF	TGCGCCAGCAGCCCCAGACGGGATAATTCACCCCTCCACTTT
TRBJ1-3	TRBV19	-	-	CASSMGGSYSGNTIYF	TGTGCCAGTAGTATGGGGGGGTCCTACTCTGGAAACACCATATATTTT
TRBJ2-1	TRBV6-5	-	-	CASSYPGSYYNEQFF	TGTGCCAGCAGTTACCCAGGATCCTACTACAATGAGCAGTTCTTC
TRBJ2-7	TRBV18	-	-	CASSLGQLRDEQYF	TGTGCCAGCTCACTTGGACAGCTCCGGGACGAGCAGTACTTC
TRBJ2-3	TRBV18	-	-	CASSPGQSTDTQYF	TGTGCCAGCTCACCAGGACAGAGCACAGATACGCAGTATTTT
TRBJ1-3	TRBV5-1	TRBD1	-	CASSPDGQGNGNTIYF	TGCGCCAGCAGCCCGGACGGACAGGGAAATGGAAACACCATATATTTT
TRBJ1-1	TRBV6-2/TRBV6-3	-	-	CASSQGSVAFF	TGTGCCAGCAGCCAAGGGAGTGTAGCTTTCTTT
TRBJ2-7	TRBV7-8	-	-	CASSLVGGSGYEQYF	TGTGCCAGCAGCTTAGTAGGTGGGTCAGGGTACGAGCAGTACTTC
TRBJ2-7	TRBV19	TRBD2	-	CASSIDPRTSGYYEQYF	TGTGCCAGTAGTATAGATCCCCGGACTAGCGGGTACTACGAGCAGTACTTC
TRBJ2-2	TRBV7-2	TRBD1	-	CASSAGQVTGELFF	TGTGCCAGCAGCGCCGGACAGGTCACCGGGGAGCTGTTTTTT
TRBJ1-1	TRBV4-2	-	-	CASSQDRQMNTEAFF	TGTGCCAGCAGCCAAGACAGACAAATGAACACTGAAGCTTTCTTT
TRBJ1-1	TRBV5-6	-	-	CASSFPVGGVNTEAFF	TGTGCCAGCAGCTTTCCCGTGGGAGGGGTGAACACTGAAGCTTTCTTT
TRBJ2-3	TRBV15	TRBD2	-	CATSRGGSGGVTDTQYF	TGTGCCACCAGCAGAGGTGGAAGCGGGGGGGTCACAGATACGCAGTATTTT